The clone carrying this T cell receptor (beta chain) was observed at least ten times. The sample belongs to a study of molecular identifiers for immune sequencing clone quantification. This CDR3 spans 14 amino acids. The V gene end was trimmed by 1 base and the J gene end by 2 bases; junction bases not matched to a gene: 0. The germline CDR1 and CDR2 sequences are LNHDA and SQIVND (reference sequence). CD8+CD4-CCR7+CD45RA+ cells were sorted as naive CD8 T cells. MiXCR was run by TCRdb on the PCR reads, yielding one entry per CDR3 protein. The profile covers about 320,000 distinct CDR3 sequences, with 24% appearing a single time and around 0.74% taken by the ten largest.

The clonotype was recovered from a human donor in good health. Some libraries in this study had Jurkat cell RNA spiked in. The chain carries TRBV19 and TRBJ2-7; 9 nucleotides align to TRBD1. The sequenced sample consisted of naive CD8+ T cells from blood, with Jurkat cell RNA spiked in. The subset was: FACS-sorted CD8+CD4-CCR7+CD45RA+ naive T cells. The CDR3 region is CASSIGTGAYEQYF. The CDR3 DNA reads TGTGCCAGTAGTATAGGGACAGGGGCCTACGAGCAGTACTTC.